A selection of T cell receptor beta chains follows, all from one sample in a study of CD8 T cells in ankylosing spondylitis. MiXCR, run by TCRdb on the 5' RACE reads, gives a single entry per CDR3 protein. The top ten clones hold nearly 7% of a sample with about 540,000 distinct CDR3 sequences, roughly an eighth of them seen once. Specimen: blood, either unsorted or a sorted T cell fraction (not recorded which). These receptors all come from a male donor with ankylosing spondylitis. The CDR3 runs from the conserved cysteine through the conserved F or W. The D gene is left open where the match is weak. Rows give clone size only sometimes, using once, few, many, or a class for an expanded clone.

few | TRBJ2-1 | NA | TRBV20-1 | CSARDGATYEQFF | TGCAGTGCTAGAGATGGGGCGACATATGAGCAGTTCTTC
NA | TRBJ2-2 | TRBD2 | TRBV4-1 | CASSPQKFAGGPSGELFF | TGCGCCAGCAGCCCTCAAAAGTTCGCGGGAGGGCCATCCGGGGAGCTGTTTTTT
many | TRBJ1-6 | NA | TRBV5-1 | CASSLGSYNSPLHF | TGCGCCAGCAGCTTGGGCTCCTATAATTCACCCCTCCACTTT
NA | TRBJ2-2 | NA | TRBV3-1 | CASSQDFLNTGELFF | TGTGCCAGCAGCCAAGACTTCCTGAACACCGGGGAGCTGTTTTTT
many | TRBJ1-6 | TRBD1 | TRBV27 | CASSSDRGRRDSPLHF | TGTGCCAGCAGTTCTGACAGGGGGCGCCGTGATTCACCCCTCCACTTT
NA | TRBJ2-1 | NA | TRBV14 | CASRNSQAVGEQFF | TGTGCCAGCAGGAACTCCCAGGCGGTTGGTGAGCAGTTCTTC
few | TRBJ2-5 | NA | TRBV5-1 | CASSLNVQALAIVQETQYF | TGCGCCAGCAGCTTGAATGTGCAGGCGCTAGCCATCGTACAAGAGACCCAGTACTTC
NA | TRBJ2-7 | NA | TRBV24-1 | CATSDSKGVSEQYF | TGTGCCACCAGTGATTCTAAGGGAGTAAGCGAGCAGTACTTC
NA | TRBJ1-5 | TRBD1 | TRBV6-1 | CASTGQRVSNQPQHF | TGTGCCAGCACGGGACAGAGGGTTAGCAATCAGCCCCAGCATTTT
few | TRBJ1-4 | NA | TRBV12-3/TRBV12-4 | CASSLGAKLFF | TGTGCCAGCAGTTTAGGTGCAAAACTGTTTTTT
few | TRBJ1-5 | NA | TRBV7-2 | CASSFRQSNQPQHF | TGTGCCAGCAGCTTCCGACAGAGCAATCAGCCCCAGCATTTT
few | TRBJ2-1 | NA | TRBV7-8 | CASSLRAGDRLSSYNEQFF | TGTGCCAGCAGCCTCAGAGCGGGCGATCGGTTGAGCTCCTACAATGAGCAGTTCTTC
NA | TRBJ2-2 | TRBD1 | TRBV5-4 | CASRPGTANTGELFF | TGTGCCAGCAGGCCCGGGACAGCGAACACCGGGGAGCTGTTTTTT
NA | TRBJ2-1 | TRBD1 | TRBV5-1 | CASSAYGTGGYNEQFF | TGCGCCAGCAGCGCCTACGGGACAGGGGGCTACAATGAGCAGTTCTTC
NA | TRBJ2-7 | TRBD2 | TRBV11-2 | CASSLSRTSGTIHF | TGTGCCAGCAGCTTATCAAGGACTAGCGGGACTATTCACTTC
few | TRBJ2-3 | NA | TRBV18 | CASSQDRLGDTQYF | TGTGCCAGCTCCCAGGATCGTCTAGGAGATACGCAGTATTTT
once | TRBJ1-4 | TRBD1 | TRBV19 | CASRTTGDLNEKLFF | TGTGCCAGTAGGACCACAGGGGATCTTAATGAAAAACTGTTTTTT
few | TRBJ2-5 | TRBD2 | TRBV4-1 | CASSQDVQAGAETQYF | TGCGCCAGCAGCCAAGATGTCCAAGCGGGAGCGGAGACCCAGTACTTC
NA | TRBJ2-1 | TRBD2 | TRBV10-2 | CASSLYRSGSPDNEQFF | TGCGCCAGCAGTCTCTACAGAAGCGGGAGTCCCGACAATGAGCAGTTCTTC
few | TRBJ2-1 | TRBD1 | TRBV7-9 | CASSPPGTGGVNEQFF | TGTGCCAGCAGCCCGCCCGGGACAGGGGGTGTGAATGAGCAGTTCTTC
NA | TRBJ2-6 | TRBD2 | TRBV5-1 | CASSLYSGTSGANVLTF | TGCGCCAGCAGCTTGTATAGCGGGACCTCTGGGGCCAACGTCCTGACTTTC
NA | TRBJ2-7 | TRBD2 | TRBV10-2 | CASSDPGGAQGEQYF | TGCGCCAGCAGTGACCCGGGGGGGGCTCAGGGTGAGCAGTACTTC
few | TRBJ2-7 | TRBD2 | TRBV18 | CASSRIPGLAVWEQYF | TGTGCCAGCTCACGGATACCGGGACTAGCCGTTTGGGAGCAGTACTTC
NA | TRBJ1-2 | NA | TRBV12-3/TRBV12-4 | CASGRGRALGSYGYTF | TGTGCCAGCGGTCGCGGACGTGCTTTAGGCTCCTATGGCTACACCTTC
many | TRBJ2-1 | NA | TRBV19 | CASSTPGTRREQFF | TGTGCCAGTAGTACCCCCGGGACCCGCCGTGAGCAGTTCTTC
NA | TRBJ2-2 | NA | TRBV10-3 | CAITGQIGGNTGELFF | TGTGCCATCACCGGACAGATCGGAGGAAACACCGGGGAGCTGTTTTTT
many | TRBJ1-5 | NA | TRBV3-1 | CASSQDSSQPQHF | TGTGCCAGCAGCCAAGATAGTAGTCAGCCCCAGCATTTT
NA | TRBJ2-3 | NA | TRBV14 | CASSQDMKGDTQYF | TGTGCCAGCAGCCAAGATATGAAGGGGGATACGCAGTATTTT
NA | TRBJ2-4 | TRBD1 | TRBV11-2 | CASSLVWTGKNIQYF | TGTGCCAGCAGCTTAGTCTGGACAGGGAAAAACATTCAGTACTTC